A selection of T cell receptor beta chains follows, all from one sample in a study of T cells in Graves' hyperthyroidism and ophthalmopathy. TCRdb fed the multiplex PCR reads into MiXCR, producing one record per CDR3 protein. The table lists 400,000 to 500,000 distinct CDR3 sequences, roughly an eighth of them singletons. Input material: blood. These receptors were taken from a woman aged 18-29 years with Graves' hyperthyroidism. Both conserved end residues are part of each CDR3. The D gene is left open where the match is weak. Clone size appears in some rows only: once, few, many, or a class for an expanded clone.

length	V	size	J	D	DNA	CDR3
14	TRBV28	NA	TRBJ2-5	NA	TGTGCCAGCAGCCATATATGGACTATTGAGACCCGGTACTTC	CASSHIWTIETRYF
15	TRBV6-1	many	TRBJ2-3	TRBD2	TGTGCCAGCACCATGACTAGCGCAAACACAGATACGCAGTATTTT	CASTMTSANTDTQYF
14	TRBV6-1	once	TRBJ1-5	NA	TGTGCCAGCAGCTCCCGGGGGATCTGTCAGCCCCAGCATTTT	CASSSRGICQPQHF
14	TRBV9	NA	TRBJ2-1	TRBD2	TGTGCCAGCAGCGTAGGTGATAGCGGGTTCACGCAGTTCTTC	CASSVGDSGFTQFF
16	TRBV7-8	few	TRBJ1-2	NA	TGTGCCAGCAGCTTAGAACCGGAATCAGCCCACTATGGCTACACCTTC	CASSLEPESAHYGYTF
12	TRBV29-1	few	TRBJ2-7	NA	TGCAGCGTAGCCAGGGATAATGACGAGCAGTACTTC	CSVARDNDEQYF
13	TRBV6-5	few	TRBJ2-3	NA	TGTGCCAGCAGTTTGTATAGCACAGATACGCGGTATTTT	CASSLYSTDTRYF
14	TRBV4-2	NA	TRBJ2-1	NA	TGTGCCAGCAGCCAAGGCCCAGCTATCGATGAGCAGTTCTTC	CASSQGPAIDEQFF
14	TRBV10-2	NA	TRBJ2-1	NA	TGCGCCAGCAGTGCGGGGAGCCCCCACAATGAGCAGTTCTTC	CASSAGSPHNEQFF
13	TRBV29-1	NA	TRBJ2-1	NA	TGCAGCGTTGGGCTAGCTCCATACAATGAGCAGTTCTTC	CSVGLAPYNEQFF
18	TRBV7-3	NA	TRBJ1-3	TRBD1	TGTGCCAGCAGCGGACAGGGGGGACGGGTAAGCGGTGGAAACACCATATATTTT	CASSGQGGRVSGGNTIYF
15	TRBV2	many	TRBJ1-1	NA	TGTGCCAGCAGTCCGCGGACATCGACCAACACTGAAGCTTTCTTT	CASSPRTSTNTEAFF
15	TRBV9	few	TRBJ1-2	TRBD1	TGTGCCAGCAGCGGGGGACAGGGAATTAACTATGGCTACACCTTC	CASSGGQGINYGYTF
16	TRBV6-5	many	TRBJ1-1	NA	TGTGCCAGCAGTTACTCGGAGTCAGCCTTGAACACTGAAGCTTTCTTT	CASSYSESALNTEAFF
19	TRBV7-9	many	TRBJ2-3	TRBD2	TGTGCCAGCAGCCCCCGCCTGTCGGGACTAGCGGGAGTAGCAGATACGCAGTATTTT	CASSPRLSGLAGVADTQYF
15	TRBV7-2	many	TRBJ2-3	TRBD2	TGTGCCAGCAGCTCGACTAGCGGGAGCCCAGATACGCAGTATTTT	CASSSTSGSPDTQYF
16	TRBV6-9	many	TRBJ1-1	TRBD1	TGTGCCAGCAGGACCCCGACAGGGGGCGGTGGCACTGAAGCTTTCTTT	CASRTPTGGGGTEAFF